This is a list of T cell receptor beta chains from one sample in a study of response to subunit inactivated influenza vaccine. TCRdb reanalysed the RT-PCR reads using MiXCR and keeps one entry per CDR3 protein. The sample carries some 150,000 distinct CDR3 sequences, 12% recorded once. The data were also submitted as part of a second study, on T cells expressing NK-cell markers.

Specimen: CD8+ T cells sorted from PBMCs, collected 11 to 12 days after vaccination. These receptors originate from a man aged 45-65 years who received an inactivated influenza vaccine. Each CDR3 is given with its conserved first and last residue. The order of the fields is clone size, V gene, J gene, D gene, CDR3 protein, CDR3 DNA. The D gene is left open where the match is weak. Size values are once, few and many counts, or a class for expanded clones, and some rows have none.

>.|TRBV5-6|TRBJ2-1|TRBD2
CASSFFSGGPYNEKFF
TGTGCCAGCAGCTTTTTTTCGGGAGGGCCCTACAATGAGAAGTTCTTC
>.|TRBV28|TRBJ2-1|TRBD1
CASSITGTGITYNEQFF
TGTGCCAGCAGTATCACGGGGACAGGGATAACCTACAATGAGCAGTTCTTC
>.|TRBV7-8|TRBJ2-1|TRBD2
CASSLALASGFGEQFF
TGTGCCAGCAGCTTGGCCCTGGCTAGCGGGTTCGGTGAGCAGTTCTTC
>.|TRBV12-3/TRBV12-4|TRBJ2-5|.
CASSPLHRETQYF
TGTGCCAGCAGCCCCCTCCATCGGGAGACCCAGTACTTC
>once|TRBV25-1|TRBJ2-7|.
CASSGLSGYPPYEQYF
TGTGCCAGCAGTGGTCTTTCAGGGTATCCTCCATACGAGCAGTACTTC
>few|TRBV5-1|TRBJ2-3|.
CASIPHAGESTDTQYF
TGCGCCAGCATCCCCCATGCGGGTGAGAGCACAGATACGCAGTATTTT
>.|TRBV6-5|TRBJ2-1|TRBD2
CASSYAGTTYNEQFF
TGTGCCAGCAGTTACGCCGGGACTACCTACAATGAGCAGTTCTTC
>many|TRBV20-1|TRBJ2-2|TRBD1
CSATGTGGDTGELFF
TGCAGTGCTACCGGGACAGGGGGTGACACCGGGGAGCTGTTTTTT
>.|TRBV4-3|TRBJ2-5|TRBD2
CASSQDYGESSGSYETQYF
TGCGCCAGCAGCCAAGACTATGGCGAGAGTAGCGGGAGTTATGAGACCCAGTACTTC
>few|TRBV20-1|TRBJ2-7|.
CSAVTGSYEQYF
TGCAGTGCGGTAACGGGGAGCTACGAGCAGTACTTC
>.|TRBV12-3/TRBV12-4|TRBJ2-1|.
CASSPGGPNEQFF
TGTGCCAGCAGCCCCGGGGGGCCCAATGAGCAGTTCTTC
>.|TRBV6-2/TRBV6-3|TRBJ2-3|.
CASSTQGAVGNTQYF
TGTGCCAGCAGTACCCAAGGCGCTGTCGGGAATACGCAGTATTTT
>.|TRBV28|TRBJ2-7|.
CASNHVTASYEQYF
TGTGCCAGCAACCACGTGACAGCCTCCTACGAGCAGTACTTC
>many|TRBV5-1|TRBJ2-7|TRBD1
CASSHGTGSYEQYF
TGCGCCAGCAGCCACGGGACAGGGAGCTACGAGCAGTACTTC
>many|TRBV5-8|TRBJ2-3|TRBD2
CASSPVGGSTDTQYF
TGTGCCAGCAGCCCCGTGGGAGGGAGCACAGATACGCAGTATTTT
>few|TRBV4-3|TRBJ1-2|TRBD1
CASSPEGAGYGYTF
TGCGCCAGCAGCCCCGAGGGGGCGGGGTATGGCTACACCTTC
>many|TRBV7-9|TRBJ1-6|.
CASTPSASSPLHF
TGTGCCAGCACCCCCAGTGCATCTTCACCCCTCCACTTT
>.|TRBV29-1|TRBJ2-5|TRBD2
CSVDGLAGGPLPGETQYF
TGCAGCGTCGACGGACTAGCGGGAGGGCCTCTACCGGGGGAGACCCAGTACTTC
>.|TRBV14|TRBJ2-1|TRBD2
CASSQGPAGSVMRSYNEQFF
TGTGCCAGCAGCCAGGGGCCAGCGGGAAGTGTCATGAGGTCCTACAATGAGCAGTTCTTC
>few|TRBV12-3/TRBV12-4|TRBJ2-1|TRBD2
CASSFEGSGVQFF
TGTGCCAGCAGTTTCGAAGGTAGCGGGGTGCAGTTCTTC
>.|TRBV5-6|TRBJ2-3|TRBD1
CASTALGGGIGADTQYF
TGTGCCAGCACGGCCTTAGGGGGCGGAATAGGGGCAGATACGCAGTATTTT
>many|TRBV4-3|TRBJ2-5|TRBD1
CASSQGVRGQETQYF
TGCGCCAGCAGCCAAGGCGTCAGGGGGCAAGAGACCCAGTACTTC
>few|TRBV6-2/TRBV6-3|TRBJ2-1|TRBD2
CASSYSMDGSGGAADEQFF
TGTGCCAGCAGTTACTCGATGGACGGTAGCGGGGGGGCTGCGGATGAGCAGTTCTTC
>.|TRBV19|TRBJ1-5|.
CASSQIRNQPQHF
TGTGCCAGTAGTCAAATCCGCAATCAGCCCCAGCATTTT
>few|TRBV24-1|TRBJ2-1|.
CATSGGAEGYNEQFF
TGTGCCACCAGTGGAGGGGCTGAGGGCTACAATGAGCAGTTCTTC
>many|TRBV5-1|TRBJ2-1|TRBD1
CASSPSGQGSNEQFF
TGCGCCAGCAGCCCTTCGGGACAGGGAAGCAATGAGCAGTTCTTC
>few|TRBV20-1|TRBJ2-1|TRBD2
CSAFSGRVYNEQFF
TGCAGTGCGTTTAGCGGGAGAGTGTACAATGAGCAGTTCTTC
>few|TRBV28|TRBJ2-1|.
CASSFVKFEQFF
TGTGCCAGCAGTTTTGTTAAGTTTGAGCAGTTCTTC
>few|TRBV2|TRBJ1-2|.
CASSDRRVARDGYTF
TGTGCCAGCAGCGACCGACGGGTAGCTAGGGATGGCTACACCTTC
>.|TRBV29-1|TRBJ2-7|.
CSVEGSAFGEQYF
TGCAGCGTTGAAGGGTCCGCTTTTGGCGAGCAGTACTTC
>.|TRBV12-3/TRBV12-4|TRBJ2-1|.
CASSLFRIRGGDEQFF
TGTGCCAGCAGTTTATTTCGAATCCGCGGAGGGGATGAGCAGTTCTTC
>.|TRBV12-3/TRBV12-4|TRBJ2-2|TRBD2
CASRSPGTRNTGELFF
TGTGCCAGCAGAAGTCCCGGGACTAGGAACACCGGGGAGCTGTTTTTT
>.|TRBV4-1|TRBJ2-1|TRBD1
CASSQARTGTNEQFF
TGCGCCAGCAGCCAAGCCAGGACAGGGACCAATGAGCAGTTCTTC
>.|TRBV7-8|TRBJ2-5|.
CASSSGLVKETQYF
TGTGCCAGCAGCTCAGGACTCGTAAAAGAGACCCAGTACTTC
>.|TRBV12-3/TRBV12-4|TRBJ2-1|.
CASSLSGGLGNEQFF
TGTGCCAGCAGTTTAAGTGGGGGATTGGGGAATGAGCAGTTCTTC
>few|TRBV12-3/TRBV12-4|TRBJ2-7|.
CASSLASLWGEQYF
TGTGCCAGCAGTTTAGCGTCACTCTGGGGTGAGCAGTACTTC
>.|TRBV9|TRBJ2-7|.
CASSHPRGEGTYEQYF
TGTGCCAGCAGCCACCCTAGGGGGGAGGGAACCTACGAGCAGTACTTC
>.|TRBV12-3/TRBV12-4|TRBJ2-1|.
CASSLFVGAFRNEQFF
TGTGCCAGCAGTTTATTCGTGGGGGCCTTTAGGAATGAGCAGTTCTTC
>many|TRBV3-1|TRBJ2-1|TRBD2
CASSHTTSGNNEQFF
TGTGCCAGCAGCCATACGACTAGCGGAAACAATGAGCAGTTCTTC
>many|TRBV28|TRBJ2-1|TRBD1
CASSLDRENEQFF
TGTGCCAGCAGTTTAGACAGGGAAAATGAGCAGTTCTTC
>.|TRBV6-2/TRBV6-3|TRBJ1-5|.
CASSPRAGNQPQHF
TGTGCCAGCAGTCCCCGGGCTGGCAATCAGCCCCAGCATTTT